Listed below are T cell receptor beta chains from one sample, sequenced in a study of blood T cell repertoires in COVID-19. Method: immunoSEQ multiplex PCR; TCRdb's copy keeps in-frame clones and lacks some. Among some 16,000 clones listed, about 92% were seen once. Sequences were obtained from peripheral blood. All receptors derive from a human donor in a cohort sampled during active COVID-19. Each CDR3 is given with its conserved first and last residue.

V gene	CDR3 protein
TRBV28	CASSVRGTEAFF
TRBV7-2	CASSWGGTQETQYF
TRBV27	CASSLIPGLVSYNEQFF
TRBV6-2/TRBV6-3	CASSHGQGRNEQFF
TRBV12-3/TRBV12-4	CASSLPGYEQYF
TRBV15	CATSRGSGSSYNEQFF
TRBV5-4	CASSFTHRDNEQYF
TRBV21-1	CASSKAGGQGLYGYTF
TRBV3-1/TRBV3-2	CASSLPGLAGGATDTQYF
TRBV5-1	CATAGQGVNPTDTQYF
TRBV6-2/TRBV6-3	CASSYITGLGELFF